The entry below gives a single T cell receptor beta chain sequence along with its context. This specimen comes from a study of OX40 agonist ivuxolimab in advanced cancers. Here immunoSEQ multiplex PCR was the method, and the copy in TCRdb shows in-frame clones only, minus some. In the table there are about 48,000 clones, about 88% of which are singletons. This TCR derives from an adult with an advanced solid tumor such as melanoma, head and neck, liver or kidney cancer. The starting material was CD4+ or CD8+ T cells sorted from blood, obtained in a trial of the OX40 agonist ivuxolimab.

The CDR3 DNA follows: TGTGCCAGCAGCGTAGCTCTAGGGCCCAATCAGCCCCAGCATTTT. This encodes CASSVALGPNQPQHF. The rearrangement links TRBV9 to TRBJ1-5; no reliable D call. Trimming took off 0 bases at V and 3 bases at J, with 10 bases between the two ends. Germline-derived CDR1 and CDR2 are SGDLS and YYNGEE. The CDR3 contains 15 residues.